The source of this TCR beta chain is a study of T cell responses to AZD1222 COVID-19 vaccine. General study findings and limits: Compared with day 0, the breadth and depth of the Spike-specific TCR repertoire rose significantly after two doses of AZD1222. Only after the peak T cell response were repertoires sampled. White British ancestry dominated among donors, who included more females, and clonal diversity was possibly underestimated.

With respect to this clone: Its specificity is not known.

Measured with immunoSEQ multiplex PCR; TCRdb has only the in-frame clones, and not every one. The sample yields 130,000 to 150,000 clones, roughly 86% seen once. This CDR3 contains 14 residues. The V gene end was trimmed by 5 bases and the J gene end by 5 bases; junction bases not matched to a gene: 3. Germline V lookup: CDR1 KGHSH, CDR2 LQKENI. The chain couples TRBV18 to TRBJ1-5; 10 bases fit TRBD1. Specimen: peripheral blood, collected 28 days after the second dose of the MenACWY control vaccine. The sequence derives from an adult who received the MenACWY meningococcal vaccine as a control. For the CDR3, the DNA is TGTGCCAGCTCAAAGACAGGGGGCGATCAGCCCCAGCATTTT. Protein sequence: CASSKTGGDQPQHF.